The following is a T cell receptor (beta chain) sequence with its context. The antigen is not known. These data are taken from a study of cytomegalovirus exposure and HLA in healthy donors. At the level of the study: A later analysis reported the same platform for the approximately 110 validation repertoires and the 666 first-cohort repertoires.

Looked up from germline, CDR1 is MNHEY and CDR2 is SVGAGI. V gave up 6 bases and J gave up 6 bases, with 14 bases separating them. The CDR3 is made up of 14 amino acids. Data came from immunoSEQ multiplex PCR; TCRdb stores just in-frame clones and leaves some out. The table includes roughly 130,000 clones, roughly nine tenths detected once. Study-level findings and limits: A subsequent analysis found that TCR clusters from the first cohort also tended to co-occur in the roughly 120 validation repertoires, with 90% to 95% of cluster scores above 0. A few chains tied to CMV proved CMV antigen-specific in vitro.

The sequenced material came from PBMCs. This clonotype originated in a man between 18 and 35 years old in good health and CMV-seronegative. The V call is TRBV6-5, the J call TRBJ2-2; D might be TRBD1 (5 bases). CDR3 amino acids: CASRRSQVSGELFF. In DNA form, the CDR3 reads TGTGCCAGCAGGCGATCACAGGTTTCCGGGGAGCTGTTTTTT.